This paragraph covers one TCR beta chain sequence. This record belongs to a study of blood T cell repertoires in COVID-19. Clones were sequenced by immunoSEQ multiplex PCR, and TCRdb holds only the in-frame ones, with some missing. The data contain about 250,000 clones, about nine tenths of them seen just once; the ten biggest clones take up just over 2.5%. Trimming at V came to 0 bases and at J to 6 bases, leaving 9 bases not matched to a gene. Per germline, CDR1 SGHTA and CDR2 FQGNSA. CDR3 length: 16 residues. This receptor was taken from a woman aged 25 to 45 with acute COVID-19. Sequencing was performed on PBMCs or T cells enriched from blood (not recorded which). The chain uses TRBV7-2 and TRBJ1-1; 8 bases are a match to TRBD1. CDR3 protein: CASSLANTGGSAEAFF. CDR3 in DNA: TGTGCCAGCAGCTTAGCGAACACAGGGGGTTCCGCTGAAGCTTTCTTT. Together with reference TRBV7-2 and TRBJ1-1, the CDR3 gives the full variable domain: GAGVSQSPSNKVTEKGKDVELRCDPISGHTALYWYRQSLGQGLEFLIYFQGNSAPDKSGLPSDRFSAERTGGSVSTLTIQRTQQEDSAVYLCASSLANTGGSAEAFFGQGTRLTVV.